Below are 19 T cell receptor beta chains sequenced from a single sample in a study of blood T cell repertoires in COVID-19. TCRdb's copy holds only in-frame clones and misses some; the assay was immunoSEQ multiplex PCR. The profile shows 350,000 to 450,000 clones, around 92% of them singletons. The source material was PBMCs or T cells enriched from blood (not recorded which). Receptors originate from a woman aged 30 to 39 who had recovered from COVID-19.

V is TRBV28 and J is TRBJ2-7, with D uncertain. CDR3 size: 13 residues. Germline CDR1 and CDR2: MDHEN and SYDVKM. The ends were cut back, 5 bases at V and 1 base at J, with 9 bases in the middle. CDR3 residues: CASSPESSYEQYF. In nucleotides, the CDR3 is TGTGCCAGCAGTCCGGAGAGTTCCTACGAGCAGTACTTC. The full variable domain, its missing parts supplied by reference TRBV28 and TRBJ2-7, is DVKVTQSSRYLVKRTGEKVFLECVQDMDHENMFWYRQDPGLGLRLIYFSYDVKMKEKGDIPEGYSVSREKKERFSLILESASTNQTSMYLCASSPESSYEQYFGPGTRLTVT.

J is TRBJ1-2 and V is TRBV28, with unresolved D. The CDR3 sequence is 12 residues long. Germline values: CDR1 MDHEN, CDR2 SYDVKM. V shed 7 bases and J shed 0 bases, with 6 bases lying between them. The CDR3 DNA reads as TGTGCCAGCACCCAATCTAACTATGGCTACACCTTC. Translating gives CASTQSNYGYTF.

The chain is built from TRBV19 and TRBJ2-7; a weak D match, TRBD1 (6 bases). The CDR3 is 14 residues long. V was shortened by 6 bases and J by 7 bases, with 19 bases between the two germline ends. The germline CDR1 and CDR2 sequences are LNHDA and SQIVND (reference sequence). The CDR3 protein is CASSSRDMLIEQYF. CDR3 sequence (DNA): TGTGCCAGTAGCTCCCGGGACATGTTGATAGAGCAGTACTTC.

The chain employs TRBV18 and TRBJ1-1, with D perhaps TRBD1 (5 bases). Germline V CDR1 and CDR2: KGHSH, LQKENI. There are 16 residues in the CDR3. Trimming removed 6 bases at V and 2 bases at J, with 19 bases between. The CDR3 loop is CASSGLAGHRNTEAFF. In nucleotides, the CDR3 is TGTGCCAGCTCCGGTTTGGCAGGGCATAGAAACACTGAAGCTTTCTTT.

This sequence joins TRBV5-6 and TRBJ1-2; D unclear. Germline assignment: CDR1 SGHDT and CDR2 YYEEEE. V lost 2 bases and J lost 4, with 9 bases in between. This CDR3 region has 13 residues. CDR3 in DNA: TGTGCCAGCAGCTTACGAGTGCGCTATGGCTACACCTTC. Translating gives CASSLRVRYGYTF.

The chain joins TRBV6-2 or TRBV6-3 to TRBJ2-5; D not resolved. Trimming removed 6 bases at V and 5 bases at J, with 13 bases between. The CDR3 length is 13 residues. Germline V lookup: CDR1 MNHEY, CDR2 SVGEGT. CDR3 sequence: CASSRVVEETQYF. CDR3 sequence (DNA): TGTGCCAGCAGCCGGGTCGTGGAGGAGACCCAGTACTTC.

The chain has TRBV28 and TRBJ2-3; 8 nucleotides line up with TRBD1. With 11 bases clipped from V and 6 bases from J, the junction kept 13 bases outside the gene matches. The CDR3 totals 14 residues. The germline V gene has CDR1 MDHEN and CDR2 SYDVKM. Here the CDR3 reads CASQKAGGRDTQYF. Written as DNA, the CDR3 is TGTGCCTCCCAAAAGGCAGGGGGCAGGGATACGCAGTATTTT.

V gene TRBV24-1 combines with J gene TRBJ1-5, with 10 bases that match TRBD1. Trimming took 1 base from V and 5 from J; bases not matched to a gene: 4. This CDR3 spans 16 amino acids. Per germline, CDR1 KGHDR and CDR2 SFDVKD. CDR3 sequence (DNA): TGTGCCACCAGTGATTTAGGGACAGGGGTCCATCAGCCCCAGCATTTT. Translating gives CATSDLGTGVHQPQHF.

CDR3 loop: CASSLEQGAAGNTIYF. DNA of the CDR3: TGTGCCAGCAGCTTGGAACAGGGGGCTGCTGGAAACACCATATATTTT. The V and J genes are TRBV5-6 and TRBJ1-3, with TRBD1 identical over 9 bases. The CDR3 is 16 amino acids. Per the germline V gene, CDR1 is SGHDT and CDR2 is YYEEEE. Trimming at V came to 0 bases and at J to 2 bases, leaving 3 bases not matched to a gene.

This chain joins TRBV2 and TRBJ1-5; D might be TRBD1 (6 bases). Germline V gene data show CDR1 as SNHLY and CDR2 as FYNNEI. The CDR3 has 13 amino acids. The V end lost 5 bases, the J end lost 10 bases, and 15 bases lay between the germline ends. The CDR3 coding sequence is TGTGCCAGCAGTTCTACAGGGAATGGACCCCAGCATTTT. This translates into CASSSTGNGPQHF. Full variable domain (missing parts from reference TRBV2 and TRBJ1-5): EPEVTQTPSHQVTQMGQEVILRCVPISNHLYFYWYRQILGQKVEFLVSFYNNEISEKSEIFDDQFSVERPDGSNFTLKIRSTKLEDSAMYFCASSSTGNGPQHFGDGTRLSIL.

The CDR3 protein is CASGTGIGEQYF. The CDR3 DNA reads as TGTGCCAGCGGGACAGGGATCGGCGAGCAGTACTTC. The chain employs TRBV6-5 and TRBJ2-7; 9 nucleotides match TRBD1. The CDR3 is 12 amino acids. V lost 8 bases, J lost 6 bases, and 5 bases stayed unmatched. Per the germline V gene, CDR1 is MNHEY and CDR2 is SVGAGI.

The chain joins TRBV5-1 to TRBJ1-1; 10 nucleotides line up with TRBD1. The CDR3 sequence is 16 residues long. CDR1 is SGHRS, CDR2 YFSETQ, per germline. Germline trimming cut 4 bases from V and 1 base from J; bases unmatched to any gene: 7. DNA for the CDR3: TGCGCCAGCAGCCCGGACAGGGGGATGGGGAACACTGAAGCTTTCTTT. It yields the protein CASSPDRGMGNTEAFF.

The chain links TRBV27 to TRBJ1-5; TRBD1 matches at 9 bases. The CDR3 totals 15 residues. Trimming cost V 6 bases and J 7 bases; bases outside gene matches: 10. Germline loops: CDR1 MNHEY, CDR2 SMNVEV (reference sequence). The CDR3 bases are TGTGCCAGCAGATTAGGACAGGGGTCCGGGCAGCCCCAGCATTTT. It is translated as CASRLGQGSGQPQHF.

This chain joins TRBV7-8 and TRBJ2-1; TRBD1 matches 7 bases. V lost 3 bases to trimming and J lost 4 bases; unmatched junction nucleotides: 9. This CDR3 comprises 16 residues. Germline assignment: CDR1 SGHVS and CDR2 FQNEAQ. CDR3 coding DNA: TGTGCCAGCAGCTTGGCACTGGCAGGGGGTTACAATGAGCAGTTCTTC. Protein: CASSLALAGGYNEQFF.

Written as DNA, the CDR3 is TGTGCCAGCACCTTTTCGGACAGGCGAGGAGGCTACACCTTC. Translating gives CASTFSDRRGGYTF. The rearrangement links TRBV27 to TRBJ1-2; the match to TRBD1 covers 7 bases. This CDR3 has 14 residues. The V and J ends lost 7 bases and 8 bases, in that order; junction bases with no gene match: 13. The germline CDR1 and CDR2 sequences are MNHEY and SMNVEV (reference sequence).

The chain joins TRBV4-1 to TRBJ1-1, with 7 bases that match TRBD1. The CDR3 spans 14 residues. After removal of 5 bases from V and 2 bases from J, the junction contained 5 bases not matched to a gene. Germline lookup yields CDR1 MGHRA and CDR2 YSYEKL. The DNA for the CDR3 is TGCGCCAGCAGCGGCCGGGACAGTAACACTGAAGCTTTCTTT. It is translated as CASSGRDSNTEAFF.

V is TRBV11-2 and J is TRBJ2-1; 9 nucleotides agree with TRBD2. The CDR3 runs 14 residues. Germline trimming cut 5 bases from V and 4 bases from J; bases unmatched to any gene: 3. Germline CDR1 SGHAT, CDR2 FQNNGV. The CDR3 protein is CASSLAGNYNEQFF. For the CDR3, the DNA is TGTGCCAGCAGCCTAGCGGGGAATTACAATGAGCAGTTCTTC.

This rearrangement joins TRBV10-3 to TRBJ1-2, with a possible D match to TRBD1 (5 bases). Germline lookup yields CDR1 ENHRY and CDR2 SYGVKD. V dropped 2 bases and J dropped 0 bases, with 7 bases sitting between them. This CDR3 is built from 14 residues. The CDR3 loop is CAISERGTNYGYTF. Written as DNA, the CDR3 is TGTGCCATCAGTGAGAGGGGAACTAACTATGGCTACACCTTC.

Notes on this clone: The sample holds other DNA sequences that translate to the same CDR3. The genes are TRBV30 and TRBJ1-2; D is ambiguous. V was shortened by 2 bases and J by 4 bases, with 8 bases between the two germline ends. The germline V gene encodes CDR1 GTSNPN and CDR2 SVGIG (reference sequence). The CDR3 sequence is 12 residues long. DNA for the CDR3: TGTGCCTGGAGTCCCGACACCTATGGCTACACCTTC. This encodes CAWSPDTYGYTF.